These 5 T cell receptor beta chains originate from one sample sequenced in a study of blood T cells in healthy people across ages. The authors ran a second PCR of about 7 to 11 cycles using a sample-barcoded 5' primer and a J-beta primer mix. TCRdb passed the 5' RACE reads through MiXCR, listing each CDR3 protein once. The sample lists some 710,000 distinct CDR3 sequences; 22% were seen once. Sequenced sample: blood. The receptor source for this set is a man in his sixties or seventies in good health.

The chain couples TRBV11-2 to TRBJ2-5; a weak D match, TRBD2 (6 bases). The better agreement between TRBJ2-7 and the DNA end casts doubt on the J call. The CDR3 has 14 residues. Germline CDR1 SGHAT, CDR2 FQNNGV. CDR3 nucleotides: TGTGCCAGCAGCTTAGATATAGCGGCCTACGAGCAGTACGTC. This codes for CASSLDIAAYEQYV.

Here the CDR3 reads CASSLEAGTAFYEQYF. The DNA of the CDR3 is TGTGCCAGCAGCTTAGAGGCGGGAACAGCATTCTACGAGCAGTACTTC. J is TRBJ2-5 and V is TRBV11-2, with a tentative D call TRBD2 (6 bases). The tail of the sequence fits TRBJ2-7 better, so the J call may be wrong. There are 16 residues in the CDR3. CDR1 and CDR2 from the germline V gene are SGHAT and FQNNGV.

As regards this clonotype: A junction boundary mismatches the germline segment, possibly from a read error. CDR3 sequence (DNA): TGTGCCAGCTCACCGGCCAGGGATTTT. Amino acids: CASSPARDF. The rearrangement joins TRBV18 to TRBJ1-5; maybe TRBD1 (5 bases). Germline lookup yields CDR1 KGHSH and CDR2 LQKENI. The CDR3 consists of 9 residues. The full variable domain, rest sourced from reference TRBV18 and TRBJ1-5, is NAGVMQNPRHLVRRRGQEARLRCSPMKGHSHVYWYRQLPEEGLKFMVYLQKENIIDESGMPKERFSAEFPKEGPSILRIQQVVRGDSAAYFCASSPARDFGDGTRLSIL.

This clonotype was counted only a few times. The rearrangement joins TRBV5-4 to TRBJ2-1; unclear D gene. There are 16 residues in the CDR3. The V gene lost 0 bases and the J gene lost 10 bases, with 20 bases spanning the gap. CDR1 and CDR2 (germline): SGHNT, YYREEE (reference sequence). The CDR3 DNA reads TGTGCCAGCAGCTTGGATCTAGTTAAGGTAACAGTGGAGCAGTTCTTC. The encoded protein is CASSLDLVKVTVEQFF.

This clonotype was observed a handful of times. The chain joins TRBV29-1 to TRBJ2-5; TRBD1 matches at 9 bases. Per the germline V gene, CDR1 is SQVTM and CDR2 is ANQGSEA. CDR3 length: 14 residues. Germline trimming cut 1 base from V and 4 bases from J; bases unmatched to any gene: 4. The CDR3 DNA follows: TGCAGCGTTGAAGGGACAGGGGCTGGAGAGACCCAGTACTTC. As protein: CSVEGTGAGETQYF.